One sample yielded the 26 T cell receptor beta chains listed below, sequenced in a study of human CD4 T cells and Enterobacteriaceae. After roughly 6-7 days, proliferating activated T cells were FACS-sorted as CFSE-low CD25+ ICOS+ cells. Sorted memory CD4+ T cells were CFSE-labeled and cultured 2:1 with irradiated antigen-pulsed autologous monocytes. Memory CD4+ T cells were sorted as all CD4+ cells except CD45RA+CCR7+CD95- naive cells, over 95% pure. Using immunoSEQ multiplex PCR, the repertoire was profiled, and TCRdb retains in-frame clones only, with some absent. The sample has some 810 clones, roughly 49% seen once. Sequences were obtained from bacteria-reactive CD4+ T cells grown in culture. Subset denoted: CFSE-low proliferating memory CD4 T cells sorted after in vitro stimulation with a heat-inactivated bacterium or M. tuberculosis lysate. The receptors were sampled from a human donor in good health.

The chain is built from TRBV19 and TRBJ2-1; possible D gene TRBD1, 5 bases. Trimming removed 1 base from V and 3 bases from J, with 7 bases in between. The CDR3 extends over 14 amino acids. Germline assignment: CDR1 LNHDA and CDR2 SQIVND (reference sequence). The CDR3 DNA is TGTGCCAGTAGTATAGGACAGAGCTACAATGAGCAGTTCTTC. Protein product: CASSIGQSYNEQFF.

About this clone itself: Other DNA sequences in this sample translate to the same CDR3. The J gene is TRBJ1-3, the V gene TRBV9, with a possible D match to TRBD1 (5 bases). CDR1 is SGDLS and CDR2 is YYNGEE in the germline V gene. CDR3 length: 15 amino acids. The germline V and J ends were trimmed by 0 bases and 2 bases, with 9 bases remaining between them. CDR3 loop: CASSVGGTAGNTIYF. CDR3 coding DNA: TGTGCCAGCAGCGTAGGGGGGACCGCTGGAAACACCATATATTTT.

The chain couples TRBV6-1 to TRBJ1-3; possibly TRBD1 for D (5 bases). V lost 5 bases to trimming and J lost 2 bases, with 13 bases between them. Germline CDR1 and CDR2: MNHNS and SASEGT. The CDR3 contains 15 residues. The CDR3 is CASSKLSGTGNTIYF. In nucleotides, the CDR3 is TGTGCCAGCAGTAAACTCTCAGGGACTGGAAACACCATATATTTT.

The table lists this clone with a few counts. The rearrangement joins TRBV5-1 to TRBJ1-2; weak D call: TRBD1 (6 bases). The germline V gene has CDR1 SGHRS and CDR2 YFSETQ. V was trimmed by 4 bases and J by 4 bases, leaving 11 bases between them. There are 13 residues in the CDR3. This CDR3 is CASSEQGAYGYTF. The CDR3 DNA follows: TGCGCCAGCAGCGAACAGGGAGCCTATGGCTACACCTTC.

In its sample, this clone ranks as medium-sized (0.01 to 0.1%). The genes are TRBV19 and TRBJ2-2; D uncertain. Trimming left V 8 bases short and J 0 bases short, with 7 bases between. The V gene's germline CDR1 is LNHDA and CDR2 SQIVND (reference sequence). The CDR3 is 13 residues long. The CDR3 nucleotides are TGTGCCAGTGCGGACCCGAACACCGGGGAGCTGTTTTTT. Amino acid sequence: CASADPNTGELFF.

V usage is TRBV2 and J usage is TRBJ2-5, with D maybe TRBD2 (6 bases). V lost 6 bases, J lost 7 bases, and 12 bases lay in between. Germline-derived CDR1 and CDR2 are SNHLY and FYNNEI. CDR3 length: 12 residues. The chain's CDR3 is CASSGSRWTQYF. DNA for the CDR3: TGTGCCAGCAGCGGGAGCCGTTGGACCCAGTACTTC.

The chain recombines TRBV5-1 with TRBJ1-1; tentative D call: TRBD1 (6 bases). V was trimmed by 7 bases and J by 2 bases, leaving 12 bases between them. The length of the CDR3 is 13 residues. Germline CDR1 is SGHRS and CDR2 is YFSETQ. The CDR3 nucleotides are TGCGCCAGCTGCCTGGACAGAAACACTGAAGCTTTCTTT. It specifies CASCLDRNTEAFF.

V and J are TRBV28 and TRBJ2-7; TRBD2 might be the D (8 bases). V was trimmed by 5 bases and J by 3 bases, leaving 26 bases between them. The CDR3 has 18 amino acids. Germline CDR1 reads MDHEN; CDR2 reads SYDVKM. CDR3 region: CASSTHRDRLTSGYEQYF. The CDR3 DNA follows: TGTGCCAGCAGTACCCACCGGGACAGACTTACTAGCGGCTACGAGCAGTACTTC.

This clone is medium-sized within its sample. This sequence joins TRBV27 and TRBJ1-1, with no clear D. V lost 5 bases and J lost 1, with 14 bases in between. This CDR3 region has 15 residues. Germline V gene data show CDR1 as MNHEY and CDR2 as SMNVEV (reference sequence). CDR3 loop: CASSALGGKNTEAFF. CDR3 coding DNA: TGTGCCAGCAGTGCTCTAGGAGGAAAGAACACTGAAGCTTTCTTT.

V usage is TRBV18 and J usage is TRBJ2-7; 9 positions match TRBD1. The CDR3 sequence is 16 residues long. After removal of 0 bases from V and 6 bases from J, the junction contained 9 bases not matched to a gene. Germline CDR1 reads KGHSH; CDR2 reads LQKENI. As DNA, the CDR3 is TGTGCCAGCTCACCACCAGGACAGGGGATGGGGGCCGAGCAGTACTTC. This gives the protein CASSPPGQGMGAEQYF. The whole variable domain, remainder taken from reference TRBV18 and TRBJ2-7, is NAGVMQNPRHLVRRRGQEARLRCSPMKGHSHVYWYRQLPEEGLKFMVYLQKENIIDESGMPKERFSAEFPKEGPSILRIQQVVRGDSAAYFCASSPPGQGMGAEQYFGPGTRLTVT.

This clone is categorized as medium-sized. V usage is TRBV30 and J usage is TRBJ2-4; the D is unclear. Trimming shortened V by 2 bases and J by 4 bases, and 6 bases separated the two germline ends. CDR1 and CDR2 from the germline V gene are GTSNPN and SVGIG (reference sequence). There are 12 residues in the CDR3. The CDR3 DNA follows: TGTGCCTGGAGTACCGGGAAAAACATTCAGTACTTC. It codes for CAWSTGKNIQYF.

The V gene is TRBV9, the J gene TRBJ2-5; unclear D gene. This CDR3 has 13 residues. Germline CDR1 is SGDLS and CDR2 is YYNGEE. Deletions cut 0 bases from V and 2 bases from J, with 5 bases between. CDR3 sequence: CASSVGKQETQYF. The DNA of the CDR3 is TGTGCCAGCAGCGTAGGCAAGCAAGAGACCCAGTACTTC.

The chain has TRBV6-5 and TRBJ2-7; 9 bases are shared with TRBD2. CDR3 length equals 12 residues. Trimming at V came to 5 bases and at J to 7 bases, leaving 3 bases not matched to a gene. Germline lookup yields CDR1 MNHEY and CDR2 SVGAGI. The CDR3 region is CASSPGLAEQYF. Here the CDR3 DNA reads TGTGCCAGCAGTCCCGGACTAGCGGAGCAGTACTTC.

V is TRBV5-1 and J is TRBJ2-7, with D perhaps TRBD1 (5 bases). Germline assignment: CDR1 SGHRS and CDR2 YFSETQ. This CDR3 is 15 amino acids long. V was trimmed by 2 bases and J by 3 bases, leaving 15 bases between them. CDR3 residues: CASSFLTDSIYEQYF. CDR3 in DNA: TGCGCCAGCAGCTTCCTGACAGATAGTATCTACGAGCAGTACTTC.

The chain combines TRBV5-1 with TRBJ2-2; 7 bases map to TRBD1. Germline V CDR1 and CDR2: SGHRS, YFSETQ. The J segment lost 3 bases and the V segment lost 2 bases, leaving 4 bases of the junction unmatched. The length of the CDR3 is 15 residues. The DNA for the CDR3 is TGCGCCAGCAGCTTCGACGGGACAGACACCGGGGAGCTGTTTTTT. It specifies CASSFDGTDTGELFF.

The V and J genes are TRBV14 and TRBJ2-5; either TRBD1 or TRBD2 may fit D (6 bases each). The CDR3 spans 15 residues. Germline CDR1 SGHDN, CDR2 FVKESK. V gave up 3 bases and J gave up 4 bases, with 15 bases separating them. The CDR3 is CASSHPRGPLETQYF. CDR3 nucleotides: TGTGCCAGCAGCCACCCTCGGGGGCCTCTAGAGACCCAGTACTTC.

This chain links TRBV5-1 with TRBJ2-1, with TRBD2 matching 7 bases. J gave up 6 bases and V 4 bases, and 7 bases lay outside the gene matches. From germline, CDR1 is SGHRS and CDR2 YFSETQ. The CDR3 contains 14 residues. The CDR3 coding sequence is TGCGCCAGCAGCGCCACCGGGGGGAGCAATGAGCAGTTCTTC. Its translation: CASSATGGSNEQFF.

This clone was detected only a few times. V and J are TRBV6-6 and TRBJ2-5; 9 bases agree with TRBD1. The CDR3 is made up of 16 amino acids. Germline CDR1 and CDR2: MNHNY and SVGAGI (reference sequence). The V segment lost 0 bases and the J segment 4 bases; nucleotides outside the gene matches: 6. The CDR3 loop reads CASSYSDRGWSETQYF. CDR3 nucleotides: TGTGCCAGCAGTTACTCGGACAGGGGTTGGTCAGAGACCCAGTACTTC.

This chain joins TRBV4-2 and TRBJ2-7; 10 bases fit TRBD1. CDR3 length equals 15 residues. Trimming took 6 bases from V and 3 from J; bases not matched to a gene: 8. Germline V lookup: CDR1 LGHNA, CDR2 YNFKEQ. DNA for the CDR3: TGTGCCAGCAGTTCCGGACAGGGGGACTTCTACGAGCAGTACTTC. Encoded protein: CASSSGQGDFYEQYF.

In DNA, the CDR3 is TGCGCCAGCAGTCGCGGGAGCGGAAGCGGGGAGCTGTTTTTT. It encodes CASSRGSGSGELFF. V is TRBV10-1 and J is TRBJ2-2, with TRBD2 matching over 7 bases. CDR1 and CDR2 (germline): WNHNN, SYGVQD (reference sequence). V shed 5 bases, J shed 7 bases, and the junction held 7 bases outside the gene matches. The CDR3 has 14 amino acids.

This clone is judged large. V usage is TRBV7-9 and J usage is TRBJ1-1; no reliable D call. The CDR3 consists of 14 residues. The germline V and J ends were trimmed by 1 base and 6 bases, with 12 bases remaining between them. In germline, CDR1 is SEHNR, CDR2 FQNEAQ (reference sequence). As DNA, the CDR3 is TGTGCCAGCAGCTTAGATTTGGCGGTAGCTGAAGCTTTCTTT. It is translated as CASSLDLAVAEAFF.

V and J are TRBV6-5 and TRBJ2-1, with D possibly matching TRBD2 (6 bases). The CDR3 runs to 15 residues. From germline, CDR1 is MNHEY and CDR2 SVGAGI. The ends were cut back, 2 bases at V and 7 bases at J, with 15 bases in the middle. The CDR3 region has the DNA TGTGCCAGCAGTTACACAGCCACTGGGAGGAATGAGCAGTTCTTC. This sequence encodes CASSYTATGRNEQFF.

This clone has a handful of counts. The V call is TRBV6-6, the J call TRBJ2-1, with D perhaps matching TRBD1 (8 bases). CDR1 is MNHNY, CDR2 SVGAGI, per germline (reference sequence). This CDR3 contains 14 residues. Trimming removed 7 bases from V and 6 bases from J, with 16 bases in between. CDR3 nucleotide sequence: TGTGCCAGCAAAACAGGGGGGGGGAGCAATGAGCAGTTCTTC. Protein product: CASKTGGGSNEQFF.

The chain joins TRBV12-5 to TRBJ2-3; TRBD1 agrees at 8 bases. CDR3 length: 16 residues. Trimming at V came to 2 bases and at J to 1 base, leaving 5 bases not matched to a gene. Germline V gene sequence: CDR1 LGHNT, CDR2 FRNRAP. The CDR3 DNA reads as TGTGCTAGTGGTTTGCGAACGGGACAGGGCACAGATACGCAGTATTTT. Translating gives CASGLRTGQGTDTQYF.

The V and J genes are TRBV12-5 and TRBJ1-2; D is ambiguous. The germline V gene encodes CDR1 LGHNT and CDR2 FRNRAP. The CDR3 is 14 residues long. V was shortened by 0 bases and J by 3 bases, with 8 bases between the two germline ends. In DNA form, the CDR3 reads TGTGCTAGTGGTTTGGTAAGGTCAGACTATGGCTACACCTTC. The encoded protein is CASGLVRSDYGYTF. Using reference TRBV12-5 and TRBJ1-2 for the parts outside the CDR3, the full variable domain is DARVTQTPRHKVTEMGQEVTMRCQPILGHNTVFWYRQTMMQGLELLAYFRNRAPLDDSGMPKDRFSAEMPDATLATLKIQPSEPRDSAVYFCASGLVRSDYGYTFGSGTRLTVV.

The rearrangement joins TRBV28 to TRBJ2-2; D call uncertain. Germline-derived CDR1 and CDR2 are MDHEN and SYDVKM. This CDR3 comprises 13 residues. V was pared by 8 bases and J by 0 bases, with 7 bases between. The CDR3 coding sequence is TGTGCCAGCGCCACCCCGAACACCGGGGAGCTGTTTTTT. Translated: CASATPNTGELFF.